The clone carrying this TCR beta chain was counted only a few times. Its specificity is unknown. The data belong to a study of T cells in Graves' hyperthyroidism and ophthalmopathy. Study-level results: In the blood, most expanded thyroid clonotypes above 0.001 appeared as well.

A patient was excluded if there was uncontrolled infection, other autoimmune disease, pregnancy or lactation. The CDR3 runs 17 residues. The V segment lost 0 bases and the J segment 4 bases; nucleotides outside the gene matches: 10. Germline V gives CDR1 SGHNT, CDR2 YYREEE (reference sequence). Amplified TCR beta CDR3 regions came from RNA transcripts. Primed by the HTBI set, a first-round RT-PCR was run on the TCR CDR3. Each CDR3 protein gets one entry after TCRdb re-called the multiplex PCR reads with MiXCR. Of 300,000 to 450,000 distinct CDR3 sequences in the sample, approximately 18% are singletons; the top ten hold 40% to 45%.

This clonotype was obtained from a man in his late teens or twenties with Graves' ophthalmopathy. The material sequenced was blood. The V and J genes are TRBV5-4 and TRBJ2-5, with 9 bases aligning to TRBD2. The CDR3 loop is CASSLDGAGGVRETQYF. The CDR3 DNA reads TGTGCCAGCAGCTTGGATGGGGCGGGGGGGGTTCGAGAGACCCAGTACTTC.